This T cell receptor (beta chain) was recovered during a study of OX40 agonist ivuxolimab in advanced cancers. Whole-study results and caveats: Averaging showed that CD8+ T cells had more expanded clones than CD4+ did. The study observed clonal expansion of CD4+ and CD8+ blood T cells by week 6 at 0.1 to 3.0 mg/kg. In a subset of nonresponders, normalized T-cell clonal expansion was also low.

On this clone itself: The antigen remains undetermined.

The CDR3 spans 13 residues. CDR1 and CDR2 from the germline V gene are MNHNY and SVGAGI (reference sequence). Trimming left V 6 bases short and J 3 bases short, with 11 bases between. Sequencing used immunoSEQ multiplex PCR; TCRdb keeps in-frame clones, though not all of them. The sample lists over 14,000 clones; 80% were seen once. The chain combines TRBV6-6 with TRBJ1-2, with no clear D. The specimen was CD4+ or CD8+ T cells sorted from blood, collected in a trial of the OX40 agonist ivuxolimab. This sequence originates from an adult with an advanced solid tumor such as melanoma, head and neck, liver or kidney cancer. The CDR3 nucleotides read TGTGCCAGCAGCTTAACATCGTACTATGGCTACACCTTC. Its translation is CASSLTSYYGYTF.